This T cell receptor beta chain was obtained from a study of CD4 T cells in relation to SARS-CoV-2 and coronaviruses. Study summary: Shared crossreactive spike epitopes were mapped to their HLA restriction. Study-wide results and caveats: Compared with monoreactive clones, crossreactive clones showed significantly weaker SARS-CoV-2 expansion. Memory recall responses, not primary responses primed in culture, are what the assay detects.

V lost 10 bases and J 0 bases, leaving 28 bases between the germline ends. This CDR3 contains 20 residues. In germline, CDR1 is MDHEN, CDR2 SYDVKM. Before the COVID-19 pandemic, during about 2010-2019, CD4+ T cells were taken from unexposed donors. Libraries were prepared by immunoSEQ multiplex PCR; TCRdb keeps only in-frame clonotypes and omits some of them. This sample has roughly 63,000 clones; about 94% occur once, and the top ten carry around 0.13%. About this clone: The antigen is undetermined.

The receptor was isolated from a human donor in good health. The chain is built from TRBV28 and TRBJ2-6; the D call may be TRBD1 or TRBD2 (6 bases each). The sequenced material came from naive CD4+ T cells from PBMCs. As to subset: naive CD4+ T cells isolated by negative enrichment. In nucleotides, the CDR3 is TGTGCCACCCCCAAAGGGGGGACAAGACCCCCCTACTCTGGGGCCAACGTCCTGACTTTC. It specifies CATPKGGTRPPYSGANVLTF. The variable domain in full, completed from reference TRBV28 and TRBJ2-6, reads DVKVTQSSRYLVKRTGEKVFLECVQDMDHENMFWYRQDPGLGLRLIYFSYDVKMKEKGDIPEGYSVSREKKERFSLILESASTNQTSMYLCATPKGGTRPPYSGANVLTFGAGSRLTVL.